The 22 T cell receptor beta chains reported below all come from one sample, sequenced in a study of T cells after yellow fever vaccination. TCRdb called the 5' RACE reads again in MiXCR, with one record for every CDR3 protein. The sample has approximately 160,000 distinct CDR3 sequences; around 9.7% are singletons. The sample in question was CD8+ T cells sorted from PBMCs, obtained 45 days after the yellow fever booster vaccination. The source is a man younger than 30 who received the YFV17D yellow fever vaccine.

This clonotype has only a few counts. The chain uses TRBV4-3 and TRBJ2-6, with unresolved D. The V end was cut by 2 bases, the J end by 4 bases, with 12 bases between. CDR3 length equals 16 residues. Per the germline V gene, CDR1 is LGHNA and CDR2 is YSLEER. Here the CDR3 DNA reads TGCGCCAGCAGCCAATCGACCCCGAGCGGGGCCAACGTCCTGACTTTC. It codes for CASSQSTPSGANVLTF.

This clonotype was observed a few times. This chain's CDR3 is CASSLSGQGFEQFF. The CDR3 DNA is TGTGCCAGCAGCTTAAGCGGGCAAGGGTTTGAGCAGTTCTTC. J is TRBJ2-1 and V is TRBV7-6, with a possible D match to TRBD2 (6 bases). CDR1 and CDR2 from the germline V gene are SGHVS and FNYEAQ. The V gene lost 2 bases and the J gene lost 9 bases, with 14 bases spanning the gap. CDR3 length: 14 amino acids.

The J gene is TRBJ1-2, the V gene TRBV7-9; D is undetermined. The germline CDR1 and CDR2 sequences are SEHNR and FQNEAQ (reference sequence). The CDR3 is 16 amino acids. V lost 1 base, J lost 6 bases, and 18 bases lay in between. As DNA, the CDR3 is TGTGCCAGCAGCTTAGAGGTCCGGCCCTCGTGGGATGGCTACACCTTC. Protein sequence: CASSLEVRPSWDGYTF.

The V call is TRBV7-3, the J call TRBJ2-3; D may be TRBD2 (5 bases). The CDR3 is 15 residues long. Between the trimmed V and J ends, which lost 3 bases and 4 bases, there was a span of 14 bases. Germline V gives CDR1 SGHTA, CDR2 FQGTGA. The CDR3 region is CASSFGGFGSDTQYF. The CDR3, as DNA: TGTGCCAGCAGCTTTGGCGGGTTTGGGTCAGATACGCAGTATTTT.

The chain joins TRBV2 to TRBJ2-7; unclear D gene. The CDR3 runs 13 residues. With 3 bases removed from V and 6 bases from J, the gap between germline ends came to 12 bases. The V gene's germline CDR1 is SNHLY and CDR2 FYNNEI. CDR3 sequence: CASSEWLGSEQYV. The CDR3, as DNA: TGTGCCAGCAGTGAGTGGTTAGGTAGCGAGCAGTACGTC.

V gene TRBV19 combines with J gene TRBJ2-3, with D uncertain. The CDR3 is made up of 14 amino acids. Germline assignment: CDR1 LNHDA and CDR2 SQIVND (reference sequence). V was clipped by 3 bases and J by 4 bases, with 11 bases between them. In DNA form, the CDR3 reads TGTGCCAGTAGTATGATCGGCAGAGCAGATACGCAGTATTTT. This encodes CASSMIGRADTQYF.

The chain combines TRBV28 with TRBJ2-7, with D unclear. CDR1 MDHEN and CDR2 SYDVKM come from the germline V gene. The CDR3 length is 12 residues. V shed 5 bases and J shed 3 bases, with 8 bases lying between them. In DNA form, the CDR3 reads TGTGCCAGCAGTACCTCGGTCTACGAGCAGTACGTC. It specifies CASSTSVYEQYV.

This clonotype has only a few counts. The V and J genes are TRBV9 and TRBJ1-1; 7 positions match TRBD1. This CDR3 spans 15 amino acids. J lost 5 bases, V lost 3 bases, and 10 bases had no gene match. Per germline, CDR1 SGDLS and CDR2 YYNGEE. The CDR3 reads CASSAYRGVGTEAFF. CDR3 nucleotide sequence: TGTGCCAGCAGCGCTTACAGGGGTGTAGGGACTGAAGCTTTCTTT.

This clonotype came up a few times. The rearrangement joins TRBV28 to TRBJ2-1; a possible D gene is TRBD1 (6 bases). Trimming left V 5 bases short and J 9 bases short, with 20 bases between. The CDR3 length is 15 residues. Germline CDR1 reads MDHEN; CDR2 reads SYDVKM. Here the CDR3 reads CASSARGGGFGEQFF. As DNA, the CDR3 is TGTGCCAGCAGTGCCAGAGGGGGTGGATTTGGTGAGCAGTTCTTC.

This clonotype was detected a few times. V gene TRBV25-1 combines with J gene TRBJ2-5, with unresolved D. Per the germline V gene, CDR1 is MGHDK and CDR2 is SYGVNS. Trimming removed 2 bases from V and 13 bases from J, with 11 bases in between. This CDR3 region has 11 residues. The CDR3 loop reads CASSEGVLRYF. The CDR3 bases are TGTGCCAGCAGTGAAGGCGTCCTTAGGTACTTC.

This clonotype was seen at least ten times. CDR3 amino acids: CASSQVFPAGYNEQFF. The CDR3 coding sequence is TGCGCCAGCAGCCAAGTTTTCCCTGCCGGGTACAATGAGCAGTTCTTC. The chain combines TRBV4-1 with TRBJ2-1; D not resolved. Germline V gene lookup returns CDR1 MGHRA and CDR2 YSYEKL. Deletions cut 1 base from V and 4 bases from J, with 14 bases between. This CDR3 comprises 16 residues.

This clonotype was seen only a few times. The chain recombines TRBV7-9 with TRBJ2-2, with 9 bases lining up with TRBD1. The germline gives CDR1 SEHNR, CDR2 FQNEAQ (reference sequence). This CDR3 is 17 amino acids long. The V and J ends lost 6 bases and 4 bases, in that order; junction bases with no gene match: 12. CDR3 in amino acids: CASREGQGLSITGELFF. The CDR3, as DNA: TGTGCCAGCAGAGAAGGACAGGGGCTGAGTATCACCGGGGAGCTGTTTTTT.

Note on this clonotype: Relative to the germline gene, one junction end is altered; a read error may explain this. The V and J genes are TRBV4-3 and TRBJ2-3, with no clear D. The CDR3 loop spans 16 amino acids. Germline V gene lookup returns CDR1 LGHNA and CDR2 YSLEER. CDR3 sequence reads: CASSQESRGRTYTQYF. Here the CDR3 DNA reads TGCGCCAGCAGCCAAGAGTCTCGCGGACGCACATATACGCAGTATTTT.

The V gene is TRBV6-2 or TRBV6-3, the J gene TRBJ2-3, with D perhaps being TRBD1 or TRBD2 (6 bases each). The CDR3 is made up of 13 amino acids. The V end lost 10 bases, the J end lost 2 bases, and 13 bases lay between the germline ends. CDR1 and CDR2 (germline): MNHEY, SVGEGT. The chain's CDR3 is CATGGGYTDTQYF. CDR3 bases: TGTGCCACCGGAGGGGGATACACAGATACGCAGTATTTT.

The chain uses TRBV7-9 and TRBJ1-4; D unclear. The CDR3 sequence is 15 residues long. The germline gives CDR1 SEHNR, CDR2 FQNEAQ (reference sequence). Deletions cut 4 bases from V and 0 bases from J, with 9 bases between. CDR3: CASSSPLATNEKLFF. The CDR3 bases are TGTGCCAGCAGCTCCCCACTAGCAACTAATGAAAAACTGTTTTTT.

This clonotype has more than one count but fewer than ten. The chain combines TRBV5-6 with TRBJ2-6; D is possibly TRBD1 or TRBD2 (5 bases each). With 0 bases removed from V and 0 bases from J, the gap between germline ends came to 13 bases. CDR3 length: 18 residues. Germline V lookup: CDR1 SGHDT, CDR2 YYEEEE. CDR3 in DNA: TGTGCCAGCAGCTTGGCAAGGGACGGTCCCTCTGGGGCCAACGTCCTGACTTTC. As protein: CASSLARDGPSGANVLTF.

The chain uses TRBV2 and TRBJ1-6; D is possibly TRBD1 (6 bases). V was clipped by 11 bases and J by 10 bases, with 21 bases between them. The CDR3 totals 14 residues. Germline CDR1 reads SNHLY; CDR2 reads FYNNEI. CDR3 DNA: TGTGCCGTCCGACCGGGGGGCTTGGGATCACCCCTCCACTTT. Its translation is CAVRPGGLGSPLHF.

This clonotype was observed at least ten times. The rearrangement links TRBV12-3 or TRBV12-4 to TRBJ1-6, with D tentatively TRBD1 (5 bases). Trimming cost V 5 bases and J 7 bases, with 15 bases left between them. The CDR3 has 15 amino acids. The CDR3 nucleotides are TGTGCCAGCAGTGAGGTTGGGCGGGGGAATTCACCCCTCCACTTT. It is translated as CASSEVGRGNSPLHF.

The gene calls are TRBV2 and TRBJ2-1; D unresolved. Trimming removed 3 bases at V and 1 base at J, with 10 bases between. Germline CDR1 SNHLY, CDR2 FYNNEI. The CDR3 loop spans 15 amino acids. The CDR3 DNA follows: TGTGCCAGCAGTGATGGTATAATGTCCTACAATGAGCAGTTCTTC. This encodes CASSDGIMSYNEQFF.

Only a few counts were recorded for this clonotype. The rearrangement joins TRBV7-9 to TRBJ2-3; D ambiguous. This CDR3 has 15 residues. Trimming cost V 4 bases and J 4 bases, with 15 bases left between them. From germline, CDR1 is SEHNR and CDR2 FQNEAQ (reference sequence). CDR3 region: CASSWVSLSADTQYF. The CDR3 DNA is TGTGCCAGCAGCTGGGTGAGCTTGTCCGCAGATACGCAGTATTTT. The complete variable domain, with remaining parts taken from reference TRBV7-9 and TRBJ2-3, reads DTGVSQNPRHKITKRGQNVTFRCDPISEHNRLYWYRQTLGQGPEFLTYFQNEAQLEKSRLLSDRFSAERPKGSFSTLEIQRTEQGDSAMYLCASSWVSLSADTQYFGPGTRLTVL.

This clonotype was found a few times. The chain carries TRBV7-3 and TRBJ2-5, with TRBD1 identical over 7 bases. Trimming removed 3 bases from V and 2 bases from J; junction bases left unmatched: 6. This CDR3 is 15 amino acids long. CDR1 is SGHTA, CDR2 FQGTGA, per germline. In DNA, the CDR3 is TGTGCCAGCAGCTTTGCGACAGGGCAACAAGAGACCCAGTACTTC. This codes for CASSFATGQQETQYF.

CDR3 nucleotides: TGTGCCAGCAGCACCTTCCCGAGGGTCACTGAAGCTTTCTTT. Its protein product is CASSTFPRVTEAFF. The J gene is TRBJ1-1, the V gene TRBV6-5, with D unresolved. Trimming left V 6 bases short and J 4 bases short, with 15 bases between. The CDR3 has 14 residues. Germline CDR1 is MNHEY and CDR2 is SVGAGI.